These T cell receptor beta chains were read from a single sample in a study of cytomegalovirus exposure and HLA in healthy donors. Produced via immunoSEQ multiplex PCR; TCRdb's table is partial and in-frame only. Of roughly 220,000 clones listed, about 70% are singletons. Sequencing was carried out using PBMCs. These receptors all come from a middle-aged man in good health and CMV-seropositive. Both conserved end residues are part of each CDR3. Each record gives: J gene, V gene, D gene, clone size, CDR3 protein, CDR3 DNA. D genes are given only for firm matches. Part of the rows lack a size; the others show once, few, many or a class for expanded clones.

>TRBJ2-7|TRBV28|NA|few
CASSPGTFSYEQYF
TGTGCCAGCAGTCCTGGGACATTCTCCTACGAGCAGTACTTC
>TRBJ1-1|TRBV7-6|NA|NA
CASSFIQGMNTEAFF
TGTGCCAGCAGCTTCATTCAGGGGATGAACACTGAAGCTTTCTTT
>TRBJ2-3|TRBV5-1|TRBD2|NA
CASSLSSTSGGKDTQYF
TGCGCCAGCAGCTTGTCCTCAACTAGCGGGGGGAAAGATACGCAGTATTTT
>TRBJ2-7|TRBV5-1|NA|NA
CASSLADRTYEQYF
TGCGCCAGCAGCTTGGCGGACAGAACCTACGAGCAGTACTTC
>TRBJ2-1|TRBV2|TRBD2|few
CASSGASGGISYNEQFF
TGTGCCAGCAGTGGGGCTAGCGGGGGGATCTCCTACAATGAGCAGTTCTTC
>TRBJ2-7|TRBV2|TRBD1|NA
CASRGGRTTYEQYF
TGTGCCAGCAGAGGGGGCAGGACCACCTACGAGCAGTACTTC
>TRBJ2-5|TRBV15|TRBD1|NA
CASPGGSHRFQYF
TGTGCCTCCCCAGGGGGCTCCCACCGTTTCCAGTACTTC
>TRBJ1-5|TRBV6-1|TRBD1|NA
CASREGARQPQHF
TGTGCCAGCAGGGAGGGGGCTAGACAGCCCCAGCATTTT
>TRBJ2-2|TRBV2|NA|NA
CASSESGSGELFF
TGTGCCAGCAGTGAATCGGGGTCCGGGGAGCTGTTTTTT
>TRBJ2-1|TRBV6-4|NA|NA
CASSHSFRSYNEQFF
TGTGCCAGCAGCCACAGCTTCCGCTCCTACAATGAGCAGTTCTTC
>TRBJ2-6|TRBV5-1|NA|NA
CASSLGTALSGANVLTF
TGCGCCAGCAGCTTGGGGACAGCCCTCTCTGGGGCCAACGTCCTGACTTTC
>TRBJ1-1|TRBV4-1|TRBD1|NA
CASSQDKTGVRYTEAFF
TGCGCCAGCAGCCAAGATAAAACAGGGGTTAGGTACACTGAAGCTTTCTTT
>TRBJ1-3|TRBV6-5|NA|once
CASSFQPGVGNTIYF
TGTGCCAGCAGTTTTCAACCGGGAGTGGGAAACACCATATATTTT
>TRBJ2-4|TRBV29-1|TRBD1|NA
CSVVRGPQNIQYF
TGCAGCGTTGTCAGGGGGCCCCAAAACATTCAGTACTTC
>TRBJ2-7|TRBV5-6|TRBD2|once
CASSLGRGAEQYF
TGTGCCAGCAGCTTGGGGCGGGGGGCCGAGCAGTACTTC
>TRBJ1-1|TRBV11-1|NA|few
CASSLSGGNTEAFF
TGTGCCAGCAGCTTATCCGGGGGAAACACTGAAGCTTTCTTT
>TRBJ1-1|TRBV10-3|TRBD1|NA
CAIRPLTGIYTEAFF
TGTGCCATCAGGCCCTTGACAGGGATATACACTGAAGCTTTCTTT
>TRBJ2-7|TRBV9|TRBD1|NA
CASSYGQGAPYEQYF
TGTGCCAGCAGTTACGGACAGGGGGCCCCCTACGAGCAGTACTTC
>TRBJ2-2|TRBV7-6|TRBD2|NA
CASSLAGGYTGELFF
TGTGCCAGCAGCTTAGCGGGGGGGTACACCGGGGAGCTGTTTTTT
>TRBJ2-5|TRBV2|NA|NA
CASNTGRQETQYF
TGTGCCAGCAACACCGGCAGGCAAGAGACCCAGTACTTC
>TRBJ2-7|TRBV7-2|NA|few
CASSFRVQGEQYF
TGTGCCAGCAGCTTCCGGGTTCAGGGCGAGCAGTACTTC
>TRBJ2-7|TRBV10-3|TRBD1|NA
CAIAWPTGTEQYF
TGTGCCATCGCCTGGCCGACAGGGACCGAGCAGTACTTC